This TCR beta chain was sequenced for a study of T cell responses to AZD1222 COVID-19 vaccine. This clone was counted between two and nine times. The antigen is undetermined. Trimming at V came to 1 base and at J to 1 base, leaving 3 bases not matched to a gene. The CDR3 is 16 residues long. Germline assignment: CDR1 SGHRS and CDR2 YFSETQ. The method was immunoSEQ multiplex PCR; TCRdb's version includes in-frame clones alone and lacks a portion of them. The table includes more than 120,000 clones, about 93% detected once. The study's findings and limits: Distributed over spike, vaccine-associated CD4 TCRs predominated at 160-218 and 743-854. Of the AZD1222 recipients, only five or six were seropositive at baseline. After the peak T cell response, and only then, were repertoires sampled.

This sequence originates from an adult in good health. The starting material was peripheral blood, obtained on day 0 of AZD1222 vaccination. This chain links TRBV5-1 with TRBJ1-3, with 9 bases identical to TRBD1. CDR3 nucleotides: TGCGCCAGCAGCTTGTCTGACAGGGGGTCTGGAAACACCATATATTTT. It encodes CASSLSDRGSGNTIYF. The variable domain in full, with the rest retrieved from reference TRBV5-1 and TRBJ1-3, is KAGVTQTPRYLIKTRGQQVTLSCSPISGHRSVSWYQQTPGQGLQFLFEYFSETQRNKGNFPGRFSGRQFSNSRSEMNVSTLELGDSALYLCASSLSDRGSGNTIYFGEGSWLTVV.